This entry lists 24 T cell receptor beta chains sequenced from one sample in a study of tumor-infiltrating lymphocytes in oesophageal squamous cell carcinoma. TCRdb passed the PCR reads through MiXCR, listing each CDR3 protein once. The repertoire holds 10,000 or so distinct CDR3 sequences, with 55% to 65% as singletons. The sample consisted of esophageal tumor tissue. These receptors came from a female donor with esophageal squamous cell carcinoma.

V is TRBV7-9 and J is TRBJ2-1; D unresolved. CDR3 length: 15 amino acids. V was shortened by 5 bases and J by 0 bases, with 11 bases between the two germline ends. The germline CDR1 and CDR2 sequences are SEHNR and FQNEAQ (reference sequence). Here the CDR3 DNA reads TGTGCCAGCAGCCCTACTGTACCCTCCTACAATGAGCAGTTCTTC. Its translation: CASSPTVPSYNEQFF.

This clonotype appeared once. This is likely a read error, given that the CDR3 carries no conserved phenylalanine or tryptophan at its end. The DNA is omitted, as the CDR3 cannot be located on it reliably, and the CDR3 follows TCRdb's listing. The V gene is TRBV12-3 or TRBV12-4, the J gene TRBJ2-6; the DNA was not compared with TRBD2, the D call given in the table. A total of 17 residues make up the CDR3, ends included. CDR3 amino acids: CASSYSGGRLYEQYFGA.

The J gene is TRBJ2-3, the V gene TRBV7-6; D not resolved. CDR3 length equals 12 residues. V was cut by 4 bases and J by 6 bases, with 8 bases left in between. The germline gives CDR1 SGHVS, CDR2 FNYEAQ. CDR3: CASSSLGDTQYF. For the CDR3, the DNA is TGTGCCAGCAGCTCACTGGGGGATACGCAGTATTTT.

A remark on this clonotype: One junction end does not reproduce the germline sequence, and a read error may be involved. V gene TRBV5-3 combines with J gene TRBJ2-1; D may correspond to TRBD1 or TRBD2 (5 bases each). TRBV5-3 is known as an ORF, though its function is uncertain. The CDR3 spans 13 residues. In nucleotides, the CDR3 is TGTGCCAGCAGCTTCGTAGGGGACGATGAGCAGTTCTTC. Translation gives CASSFVGDDEQFF.

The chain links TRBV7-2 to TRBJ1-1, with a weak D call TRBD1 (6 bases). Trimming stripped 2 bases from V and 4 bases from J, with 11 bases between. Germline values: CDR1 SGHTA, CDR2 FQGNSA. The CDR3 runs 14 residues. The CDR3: CASSLTGWSTEAFF. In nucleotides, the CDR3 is TGTGCCAGCAGCTTAACAGGGTGGAGCACTGAAGCTTTCTTT.

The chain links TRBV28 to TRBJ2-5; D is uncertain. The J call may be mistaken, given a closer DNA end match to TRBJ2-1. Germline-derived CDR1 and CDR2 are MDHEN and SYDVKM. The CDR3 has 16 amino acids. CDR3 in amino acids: CASSPFRQLGYNEQFF. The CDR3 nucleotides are TGTGCCAGCAGTCCCTTTCGTCAATTGGGGTACAATGAGCAGTTCTTC.

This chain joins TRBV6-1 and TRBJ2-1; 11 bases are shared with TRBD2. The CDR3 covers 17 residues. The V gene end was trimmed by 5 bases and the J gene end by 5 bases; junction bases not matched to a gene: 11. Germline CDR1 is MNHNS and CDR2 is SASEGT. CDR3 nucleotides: TGTGCCAGCAGTCCCCGTATTAGCGGGAGGGAAGACAATGAGCAGTTCTTC. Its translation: CASSPRISGREDNEQFF.

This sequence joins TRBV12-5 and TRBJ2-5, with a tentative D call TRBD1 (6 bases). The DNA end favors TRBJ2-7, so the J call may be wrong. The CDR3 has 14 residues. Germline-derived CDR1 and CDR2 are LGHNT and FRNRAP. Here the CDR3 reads CASALTGRSYEQYF. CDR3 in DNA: TGTGCTAGTGCCTTGACAGGCCGCTCCTACGAGCAGTACTTC.

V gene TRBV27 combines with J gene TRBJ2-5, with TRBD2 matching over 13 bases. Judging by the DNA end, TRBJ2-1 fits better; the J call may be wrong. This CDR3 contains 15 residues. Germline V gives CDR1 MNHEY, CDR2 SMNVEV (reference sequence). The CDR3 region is CASSTRLAGGNEQFF. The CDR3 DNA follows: TGTGCCAGCAGTACCCGACTAGCGGGAGGCAATGAGCAGTTCTTC.

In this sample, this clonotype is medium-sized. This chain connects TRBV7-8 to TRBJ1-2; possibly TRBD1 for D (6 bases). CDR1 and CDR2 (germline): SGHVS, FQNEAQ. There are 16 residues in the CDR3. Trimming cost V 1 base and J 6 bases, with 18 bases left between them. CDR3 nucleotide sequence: TGTGCCAGCAGCTTAGGACTGTCAGGGGCGACGGATGGCTACACCTTC. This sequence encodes CASSLGLSGATDGYTF.

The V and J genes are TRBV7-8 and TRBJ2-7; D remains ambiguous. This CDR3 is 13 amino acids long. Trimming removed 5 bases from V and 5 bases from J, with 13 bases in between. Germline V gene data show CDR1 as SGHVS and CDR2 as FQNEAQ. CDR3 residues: CASSLTGFHEQYF. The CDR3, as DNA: TGTGCCAGCAGCCTAACCGGGTTCCACGAGCAGTACTTC.

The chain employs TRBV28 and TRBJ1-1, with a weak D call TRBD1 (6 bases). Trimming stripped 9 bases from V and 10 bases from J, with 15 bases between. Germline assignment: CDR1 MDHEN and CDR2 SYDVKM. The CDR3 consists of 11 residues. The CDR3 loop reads CASDRGRGAFF. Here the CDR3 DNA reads TGTGCCAGTGACCGGGGCAGGGGAGCTTTCTTT.

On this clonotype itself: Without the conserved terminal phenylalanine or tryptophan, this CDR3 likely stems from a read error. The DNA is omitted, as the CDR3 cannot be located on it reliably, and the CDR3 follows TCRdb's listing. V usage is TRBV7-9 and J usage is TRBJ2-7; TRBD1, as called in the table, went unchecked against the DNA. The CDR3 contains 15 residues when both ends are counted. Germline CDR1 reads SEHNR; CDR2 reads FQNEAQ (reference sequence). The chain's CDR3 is CASSPRINYGYTFGS.

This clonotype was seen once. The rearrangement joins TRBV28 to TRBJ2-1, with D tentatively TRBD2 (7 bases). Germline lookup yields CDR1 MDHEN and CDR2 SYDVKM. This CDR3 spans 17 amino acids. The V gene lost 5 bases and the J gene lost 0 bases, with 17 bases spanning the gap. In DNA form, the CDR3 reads TGTGCCAGCAGTGCCCTAGGGGGGGGAATCTCCTACAATGAGCAGTTCTTC. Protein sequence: CASSALGGGISYNEQFF.

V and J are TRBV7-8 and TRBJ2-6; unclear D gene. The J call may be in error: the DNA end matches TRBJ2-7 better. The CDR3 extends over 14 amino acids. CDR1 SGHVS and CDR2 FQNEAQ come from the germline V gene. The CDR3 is CASSRTAASYEQYF. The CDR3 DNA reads TGTGCCAGCAGCCGCACGGCGGCGTCCTACGAGCAGTACTTC.

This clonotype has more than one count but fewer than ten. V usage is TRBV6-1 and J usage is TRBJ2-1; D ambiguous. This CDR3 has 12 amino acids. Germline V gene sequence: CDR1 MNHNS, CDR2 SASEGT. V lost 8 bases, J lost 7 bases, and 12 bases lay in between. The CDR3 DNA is TGTGCCAGCTGCCGCTTTGGGAATGAGCAGTTCTTC. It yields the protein CASCRFGNEQFF.

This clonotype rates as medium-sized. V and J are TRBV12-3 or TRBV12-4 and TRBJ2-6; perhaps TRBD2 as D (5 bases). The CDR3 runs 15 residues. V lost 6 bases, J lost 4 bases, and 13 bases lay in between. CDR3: CASRHGVAGANVLTF. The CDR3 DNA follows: TGTGCCAGCAGGCACGGGGTGGCAGGGGCCAACGTCCTGACTTTC.

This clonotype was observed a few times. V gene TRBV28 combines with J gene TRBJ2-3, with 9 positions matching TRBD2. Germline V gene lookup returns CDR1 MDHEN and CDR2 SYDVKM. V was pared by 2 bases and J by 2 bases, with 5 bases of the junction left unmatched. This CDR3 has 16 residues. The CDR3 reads CASSLAGGPSTDTQYF. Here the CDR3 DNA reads TGTGCCAGCAGTTTAGCGGGAGGGCCATCCACAGATACGCAGTATTTT.

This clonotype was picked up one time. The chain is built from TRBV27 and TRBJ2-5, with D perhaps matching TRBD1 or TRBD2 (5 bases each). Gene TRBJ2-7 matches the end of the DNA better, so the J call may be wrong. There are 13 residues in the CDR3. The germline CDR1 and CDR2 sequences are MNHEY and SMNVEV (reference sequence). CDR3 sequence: CASRGEYSYEQYF. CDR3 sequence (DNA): TGTGCCAGCAGGGGGGAGTACTCCTACGAGCAGTACTTC.

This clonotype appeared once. The CDR3 sequence is CASSPGDISYEQYF. The CDR3 coding sequence is TGTGCCAGCAGTCCGGGGGACATCTCCTACGAGCAGTACTTC. This sequence joins TRBV12-3 or TRBV12-4 and TRBJ2-4; the D gene could be TRBD1 or TRBD2 (6 bases each). With the DNA end fitting TRBJ2-7 better, the J assignment may be wrong. The CDR3 is made up of 14 amino acids.

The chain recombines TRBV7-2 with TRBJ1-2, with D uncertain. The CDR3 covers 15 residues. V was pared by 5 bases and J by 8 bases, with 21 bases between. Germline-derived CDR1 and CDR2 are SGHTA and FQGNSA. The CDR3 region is CASSDEGRFVRGYTF. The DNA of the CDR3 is TGTGCCAGCAGCGACGAAGGACGGTTTGTAAGAGGCTACACCTTC.

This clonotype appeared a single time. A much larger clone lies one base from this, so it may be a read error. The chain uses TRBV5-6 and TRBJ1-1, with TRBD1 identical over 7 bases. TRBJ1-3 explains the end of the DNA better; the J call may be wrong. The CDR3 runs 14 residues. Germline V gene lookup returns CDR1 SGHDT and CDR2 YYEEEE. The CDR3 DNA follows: TGTGCCAGCAGCTACCACAGGGGAAGAAACACCATATATTTT. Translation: CASSYHRGRNTIYF.

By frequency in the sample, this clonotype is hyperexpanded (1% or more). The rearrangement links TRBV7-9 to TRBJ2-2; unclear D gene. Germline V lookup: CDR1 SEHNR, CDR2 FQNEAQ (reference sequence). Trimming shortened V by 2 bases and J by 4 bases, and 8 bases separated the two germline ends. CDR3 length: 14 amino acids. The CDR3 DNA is TGTGCCAGCAGCTTACACACTGTCACCGGGGAGCTGTTTTTT. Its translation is CASSLHTVTGELFF.

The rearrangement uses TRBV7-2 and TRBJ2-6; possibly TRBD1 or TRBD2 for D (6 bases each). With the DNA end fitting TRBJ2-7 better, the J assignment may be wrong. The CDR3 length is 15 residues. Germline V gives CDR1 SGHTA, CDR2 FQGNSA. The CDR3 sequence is CASSGGDNNVYEQYF. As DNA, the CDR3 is TGTGCCAGCAGCGGCGGGGACAATAATGTCTACGAGCAGTACTTC.